Only a few counts were recorded for the clone carrying this T cell receptor (beta chain). Its target is not known. This entry belongs to a study of vaccination and CD4 T cells after COVID-19. Overall study results and limits: Clonotypes reactive to SARS-CoV-2 had a median that went up from approximately 21 to 40, but not significantly.

Sequence data for DNA of cultured CD4+ T cells were generated by the Oncomine TCR Beta short-read assay. MiXCR was run by TCRdb on the PCR reads, yielding one entry per CDR3 protein. This repertoire shows about 19,000 distinct CDR3 sequences, about 40% found once; its top ten account for about 2.9%. With 5 bases removed from V and 5 bases from J, the gap between germline ends came to 8 bases. CDR3 length: 12 amino acids. Germline CDR1 reads SEHNR; CDR2 reads FQNEAQ (reference sequence). As for treatment: approximately nine-day PBMC culture with coronavirus spike peptide pools or control peptides (ViraFEST assay).

The sample in question was CD4+ T cells from blood, cultured in vitro, obtained after SARS-CoV-2 vaccination. V and J are TRBV7-9 and TRBJ2-3; D remains ambiguous. The TCR sequence derives from a human donor who had recovered from COVID-19. The chain's CDR3 is CASSVLGDTQYF. DNA of the CDR3: TGTGCCAGCAGCGTATTAGGAGATACGCAGTATTTT.